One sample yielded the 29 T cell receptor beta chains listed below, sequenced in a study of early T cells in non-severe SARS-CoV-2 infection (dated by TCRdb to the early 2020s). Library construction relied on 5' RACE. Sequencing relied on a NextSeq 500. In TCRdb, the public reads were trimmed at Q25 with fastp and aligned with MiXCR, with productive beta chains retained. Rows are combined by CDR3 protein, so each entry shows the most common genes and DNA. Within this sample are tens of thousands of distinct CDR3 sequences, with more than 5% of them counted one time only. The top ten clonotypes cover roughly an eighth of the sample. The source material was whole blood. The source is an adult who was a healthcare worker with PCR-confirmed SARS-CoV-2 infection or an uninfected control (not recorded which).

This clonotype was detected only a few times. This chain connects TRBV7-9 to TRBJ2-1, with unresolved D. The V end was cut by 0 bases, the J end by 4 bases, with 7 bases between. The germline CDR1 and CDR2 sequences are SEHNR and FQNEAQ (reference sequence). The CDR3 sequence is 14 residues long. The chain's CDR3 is CASSLAPLYNEQFF. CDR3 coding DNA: TGTGCCAGCAGCTTAGCCCCACTATACAATGAGCAGTTCTTC.

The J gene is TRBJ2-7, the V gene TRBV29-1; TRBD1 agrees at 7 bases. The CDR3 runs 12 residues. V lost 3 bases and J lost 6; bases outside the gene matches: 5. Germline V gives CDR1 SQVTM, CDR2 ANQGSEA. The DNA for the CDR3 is TGCAGCGTTGAGAGGGGGCTCGGCGAGCAGTACTTC. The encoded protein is CSVERGLGEQYF.

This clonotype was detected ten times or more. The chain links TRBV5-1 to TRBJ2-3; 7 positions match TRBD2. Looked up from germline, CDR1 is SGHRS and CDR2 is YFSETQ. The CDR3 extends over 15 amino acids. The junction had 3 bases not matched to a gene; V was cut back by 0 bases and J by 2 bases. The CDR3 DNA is TGCGCCAGCAGCTTGGGGCTAGCGGACACAGATACGCAGTATTTT. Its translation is CASSLGLADTDTQYF.

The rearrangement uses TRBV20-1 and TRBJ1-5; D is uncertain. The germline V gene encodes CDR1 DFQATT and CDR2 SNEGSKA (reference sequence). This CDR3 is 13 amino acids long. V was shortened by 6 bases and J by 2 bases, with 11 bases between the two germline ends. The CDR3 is CSALGTGNQPQHF. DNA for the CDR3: TGCAGTGCCCTCGGTACGGGCAATCAGCCCCAGCATTTT.

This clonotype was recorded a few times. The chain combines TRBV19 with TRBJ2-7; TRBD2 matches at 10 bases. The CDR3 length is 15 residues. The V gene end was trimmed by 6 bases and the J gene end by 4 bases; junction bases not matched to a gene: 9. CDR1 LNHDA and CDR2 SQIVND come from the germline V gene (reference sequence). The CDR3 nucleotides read TGTGCCAGTAGAAAATACCTAGCGGGGGTATACGAGCAGTACTTC. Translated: CASRKYLAGVYEQYF.

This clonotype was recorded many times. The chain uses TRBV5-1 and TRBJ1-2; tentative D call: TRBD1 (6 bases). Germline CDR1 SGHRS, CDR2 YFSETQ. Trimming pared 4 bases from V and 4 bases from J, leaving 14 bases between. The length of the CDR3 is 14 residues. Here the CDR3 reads CASSPPQGTYGYTF. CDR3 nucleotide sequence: TGCGCCAGCAGCCCCCCCCAGGGGACCTATGGCTACACCTTC. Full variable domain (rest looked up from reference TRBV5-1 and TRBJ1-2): KAGVTQTPRYLIKTRGQQVTLSCSPISGHRSVSWYQQTPGQGLQFLFEYFSETQRNKGNFPGRFSGRQFSNSRSEMNVSTLELGDSALYLCASSPPQGTYGYTFGSGTRLTVV.

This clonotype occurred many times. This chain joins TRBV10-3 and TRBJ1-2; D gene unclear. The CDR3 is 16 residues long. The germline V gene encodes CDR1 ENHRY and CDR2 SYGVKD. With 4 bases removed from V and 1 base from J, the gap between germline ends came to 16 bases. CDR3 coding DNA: TGTGCCATCAGTGGGGCGGGCAGACGTAATAACTATGGCTACACCTTC. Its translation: CAISGAGRRNNYGYTF.

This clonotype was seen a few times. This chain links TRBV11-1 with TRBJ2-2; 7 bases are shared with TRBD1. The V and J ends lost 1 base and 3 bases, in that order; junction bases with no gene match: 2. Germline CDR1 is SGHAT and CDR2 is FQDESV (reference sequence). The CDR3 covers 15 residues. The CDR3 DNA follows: TGTGCCAGCAGCTTAGTCCAGGGGGACACCGGGGAGCTGTTTTTT. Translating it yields CASSLVQGDTGELFF.

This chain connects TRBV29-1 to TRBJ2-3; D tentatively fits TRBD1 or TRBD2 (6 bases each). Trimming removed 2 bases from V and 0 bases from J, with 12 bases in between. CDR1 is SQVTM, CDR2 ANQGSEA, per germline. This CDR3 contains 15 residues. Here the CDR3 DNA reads TGCAGCGTTGAATTCCGGGGGCCTAGCACAGATACGCAGTATTTT. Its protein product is CSVEFRGPSTDTQYF.

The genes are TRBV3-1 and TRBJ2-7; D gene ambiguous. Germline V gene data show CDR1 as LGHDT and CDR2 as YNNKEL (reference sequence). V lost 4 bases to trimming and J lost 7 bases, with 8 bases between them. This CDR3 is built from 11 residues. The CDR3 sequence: CASSLMGEQYF. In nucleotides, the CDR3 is TGTGCCAGCAGCCTCATGGGGGAGCAGTACTTC.

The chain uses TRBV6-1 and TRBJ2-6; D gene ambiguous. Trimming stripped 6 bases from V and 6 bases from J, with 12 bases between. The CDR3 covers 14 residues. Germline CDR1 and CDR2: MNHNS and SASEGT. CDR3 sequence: CASRSTSVANVLTF. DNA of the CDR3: TGTGCCAGCAGATCGACTTCGGTGGCCAACGTCCTGACTTTC.

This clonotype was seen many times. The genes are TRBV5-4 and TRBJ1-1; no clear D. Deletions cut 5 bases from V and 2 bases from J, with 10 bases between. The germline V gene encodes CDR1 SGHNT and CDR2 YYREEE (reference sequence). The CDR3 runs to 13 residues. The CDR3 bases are TGTGCCAGCAGACTCGACCCCAACACTGAAGCTTTCTTT. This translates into CASRLDPNTEAFF.

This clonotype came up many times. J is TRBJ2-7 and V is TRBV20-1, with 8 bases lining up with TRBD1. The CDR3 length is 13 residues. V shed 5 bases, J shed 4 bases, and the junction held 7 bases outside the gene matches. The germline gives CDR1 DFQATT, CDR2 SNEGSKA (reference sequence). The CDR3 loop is CSAATGDRYEQYF. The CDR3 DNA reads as TGCAGTGCTGCGACAGGGGATAGGTACGAGCAGTACTTC.

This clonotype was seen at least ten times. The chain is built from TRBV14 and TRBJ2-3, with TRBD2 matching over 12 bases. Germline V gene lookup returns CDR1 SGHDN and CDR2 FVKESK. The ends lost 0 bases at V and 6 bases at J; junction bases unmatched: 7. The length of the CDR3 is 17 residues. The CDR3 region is CASSQDLLAGGVDTQYF. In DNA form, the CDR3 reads TGTGCCAGCAGCCAAGATCTACTAGCGGGGGGAGTTGATACGCAGTATTTT.

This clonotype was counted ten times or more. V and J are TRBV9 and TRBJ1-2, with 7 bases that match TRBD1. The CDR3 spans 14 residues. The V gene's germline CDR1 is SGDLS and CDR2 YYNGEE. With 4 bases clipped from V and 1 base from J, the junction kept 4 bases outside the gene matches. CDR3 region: CASSPDRVNYGYTF. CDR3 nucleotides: TGTGCCAGCAGCCCAGACAGGGTTAACTATGGCTACACCTTC.

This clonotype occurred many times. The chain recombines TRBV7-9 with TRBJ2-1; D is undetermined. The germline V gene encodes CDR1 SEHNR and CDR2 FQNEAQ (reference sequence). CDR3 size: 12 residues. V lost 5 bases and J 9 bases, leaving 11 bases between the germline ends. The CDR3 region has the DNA TGTGCCAGCAGCCCCCTGGGCGGTGAGCAGTTCTTC. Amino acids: CASSPLGGEQFF.

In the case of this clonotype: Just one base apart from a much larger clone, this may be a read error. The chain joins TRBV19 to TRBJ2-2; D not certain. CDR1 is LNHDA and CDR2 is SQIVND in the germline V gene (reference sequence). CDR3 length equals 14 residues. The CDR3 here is CASGIQANTGELFF. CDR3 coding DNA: TGTGCCAGTGGTATCCAGGCGAACACCGGGGAGCTGTTTTTT.

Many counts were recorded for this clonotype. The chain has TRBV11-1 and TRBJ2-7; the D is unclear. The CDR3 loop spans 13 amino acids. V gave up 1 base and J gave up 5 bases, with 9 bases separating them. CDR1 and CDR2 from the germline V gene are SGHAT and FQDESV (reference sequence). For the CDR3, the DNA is TGTGCCAGCAGCTTAGAGGCCGGCAACGAGCAGTACTTC. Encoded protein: CASSLEAGNEQYF.

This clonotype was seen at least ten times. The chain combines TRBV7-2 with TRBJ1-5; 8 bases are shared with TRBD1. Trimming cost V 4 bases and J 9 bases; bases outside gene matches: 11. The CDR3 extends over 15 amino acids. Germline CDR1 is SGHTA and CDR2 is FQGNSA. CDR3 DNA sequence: TGTGCCAGCAGCTACACCGGACAGGGCACGCGGCCCCAGCATTTT. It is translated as CASSYTGQGTRPQHF.

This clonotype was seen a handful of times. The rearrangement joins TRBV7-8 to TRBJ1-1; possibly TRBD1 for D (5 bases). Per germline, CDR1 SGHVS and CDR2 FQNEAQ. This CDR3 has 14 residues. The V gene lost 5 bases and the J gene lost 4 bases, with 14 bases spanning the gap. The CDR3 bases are TGTGCCAGCAGCCCGGGGGAGACACGCACTGAAGCTTTCTTT. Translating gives CASSPGETRTEAFF.

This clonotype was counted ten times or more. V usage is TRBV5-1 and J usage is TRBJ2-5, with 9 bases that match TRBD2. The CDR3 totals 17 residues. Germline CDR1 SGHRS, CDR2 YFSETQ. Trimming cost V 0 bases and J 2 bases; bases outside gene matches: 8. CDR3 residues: CASSLAFSGGTQETQYF. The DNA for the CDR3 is TGCGCCAGCAGCTTGGCCTTCAGCGGGGGGACACAAGAGACCCAGTACTTC.

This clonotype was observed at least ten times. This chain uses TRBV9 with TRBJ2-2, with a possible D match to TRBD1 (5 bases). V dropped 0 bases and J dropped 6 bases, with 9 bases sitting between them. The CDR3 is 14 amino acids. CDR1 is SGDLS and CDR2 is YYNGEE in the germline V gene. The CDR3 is CASSVGQLSGELFF. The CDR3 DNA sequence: TGTGCCAGCAGCGTAGGACAGCTGTCCGGGGAGCTGTTTTTT.

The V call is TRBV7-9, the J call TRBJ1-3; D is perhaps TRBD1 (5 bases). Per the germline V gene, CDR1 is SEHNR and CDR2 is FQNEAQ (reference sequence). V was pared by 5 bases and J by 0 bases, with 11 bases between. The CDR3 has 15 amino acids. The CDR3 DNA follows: TGTGCCAGCAGCAAGATAGGGACCTCTGGAAACACCATATATTTT. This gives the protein CASSKIGTSGNTIYF.

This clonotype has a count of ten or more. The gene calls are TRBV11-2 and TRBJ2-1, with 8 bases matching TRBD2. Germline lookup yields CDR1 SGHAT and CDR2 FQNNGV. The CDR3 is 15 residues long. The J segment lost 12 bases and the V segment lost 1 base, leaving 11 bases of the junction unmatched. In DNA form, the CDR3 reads TGTGCCAGCAGCTTAGGACGACTAGCGACGGGACGGCAGTTCTTC. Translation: CASSLGRLATGRQFF.

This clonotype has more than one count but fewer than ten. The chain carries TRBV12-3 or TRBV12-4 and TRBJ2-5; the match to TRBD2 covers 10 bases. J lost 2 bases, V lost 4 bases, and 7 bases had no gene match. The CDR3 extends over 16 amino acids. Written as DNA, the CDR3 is TGTGCCAGCAGTTGGGATAGCGGGGGGCCTCAAGAGACCCAGTACTTC. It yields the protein CASSWDSGGPQETQYF.

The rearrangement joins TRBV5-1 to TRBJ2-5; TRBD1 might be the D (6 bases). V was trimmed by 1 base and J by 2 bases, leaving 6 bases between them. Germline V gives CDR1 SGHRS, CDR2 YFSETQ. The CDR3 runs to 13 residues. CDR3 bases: TGCGCCAGCAGCTTGCAGGGGCAAGAGACCCAGTACTTC. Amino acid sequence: CASSLQGQETQYF.

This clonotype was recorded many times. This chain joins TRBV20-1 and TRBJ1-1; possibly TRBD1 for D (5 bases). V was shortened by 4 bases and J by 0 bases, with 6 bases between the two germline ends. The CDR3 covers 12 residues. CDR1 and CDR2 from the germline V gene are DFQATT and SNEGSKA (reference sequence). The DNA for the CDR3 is TGCAGTGCTAAGGACATGAACACTGAAGCTTTCTTT. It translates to CSAKDMNTEAFF.

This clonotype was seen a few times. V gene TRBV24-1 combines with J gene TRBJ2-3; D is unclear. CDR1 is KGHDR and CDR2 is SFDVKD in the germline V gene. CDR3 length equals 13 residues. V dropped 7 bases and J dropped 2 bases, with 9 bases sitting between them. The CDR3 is CATSHRFTDTQYF. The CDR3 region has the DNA TGTGCCACCAGCCACAGATTCACAGATACGCAGTATTTT.

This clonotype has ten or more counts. In DNA, the CDR3 is TGCAGTGCTAGAGATGGGGGAGGGACCTATAATTCACCCCTCCACTTT. As protein: CSARDGGGTYNSPLHF. This sequence joins TRBV20-1 and TRBJ1-6, with D possibly being TRBD1 (5 bases). The V gene's germline CDR1 is DFQATT and CDR2 SNEGSKA (reference sequence). V was clipped by 0 bases and J by 2 bases, with 11 bases between them. This CDR3 has 16 residues.